Following are 25 T cell receptor beta chains from one sample sequenced in a study of shared clonotypes between healthy human individuals (dated by TCRdb to about 2020). The library was produced with the immunoSEQ multiplex PCR assay. Drawn from immuneACCESS, this table holds only the in-frame rearrangements with V and J called that TCRdb kept. Clones are partly lost; checked studies trace under half to an unresolved V gene and leave the rest unexplained. Present in this sample are over 1.4 million clones, over 95% of which were seen just once. The ten biggest clones cover 1.2% of the sample. The sample consisted of naive CD4+ T cells sorted from blood. Per the publication, the cell subset or site label means: CD45RA+ positively selected. All receptors come from a man aged 30 to 39 in good health.

This chain connects TRBV28 to TRBJ1-5; maybe TRBD1 (6 bases). Germline lookup yields CDR1 MDHEN and CDR2 SYDVKM. This CDR3 comprises 14 residues. With 4 bases removed from V and 2 bases from J, the gap between germline ends came to 9 bases. The CDR3 region has the DNA TGTGCCAGCAGTTCAGGGGCCCGCAATCAGCCCCAGCATTTT. Its translation is CASSSGARNQPQHF. The whole variable domain, filled in from reference TRBV28 and TRBJ1-5, reads DVKVTQSSRYLVKRTGEKVFLECVQDMDHENMFWYRQDPGLGLRLIYFSYDVKMKEKGDIPEGYSVSREKKERFSLILESASTNQTSMYLCASSSGARNQPQHFGDGTRLSIL.

Worth noting for this clone: Additional DNA sequences in this sample encode the identical CDR3. This chain uses TRBV28 with TRBJ2-5, with 11 bases that match TRBD1. The V segment lost 6 bases and the J segment 4 bases; nucleotides outside the gene matches: 7. The CDR3 spans 15 residues. Germline V gene data show CDR1 as MDHEN and CDR2 as SYDVKM. CDR3 nucleotides: TGTGCCAGCAGCCTCGGGACAGGGGGAGGAGAGACCCAGTACTTC. It yields the protein CASSLGTGGGETQYF.

This chain links TRBV10-3 with TRBJ2-1; 10 bases map to TRBD2. Germline V CDR1 and CDR2: ENHRY, SYGVKD. The trim removed 11 bases at V and 3 bases at J, leaving 4 bases unmatched. This CDR3 comprises 13 residues. The CDR3 coding sequence is TGTGCCGTCGGGACTAGCGACTACAATGAGCAGTTCTTC. Translated, it gives CAVGTSDYNEQFF.

The rearrangement links TRBV15 to TRBJ1-4; the match to TRBD1 covers 8 bases. Unmatched junction bases numbered 10, after V lost 5 bases and J lost 8 bases. This CDR3 is 15 amino acids long. The germline gives CDR1 LNHNV, CDR2 YYDKDF (reference sequence). The CDR3 DNA sequence: TGTGCCACCAGCTTGATGGTACAGGGGGGCGAAAAACTGTTTTTT. Residues: CATSLMVQGGEKLFF.

A single count supports this clone. Other DNA sequences from this sample encode an identical CDR3 as well. CDR3 sequence reads: CASSLVAGGHEQYF. DNA of the CDR3: TGTGCCAGCAGCTTAGTGGCGGGTGGGCACGAGCAGTACTTC. The chain employs TRBV11-2 and TRBJ2-7; a weak D match, TRBD2 (5 bases). V lost 1 base, J lost 5 bases, and 12 bases lay in between. This CDR3 spans 14 amino acids. Germline V gene sequence: CDR1 SGHAT, CDR2 FQNNGV.

The chain uses TRBV6-1 and TRBJ2-2; D remains unclear. The CDR3 contains 14 residues. Germline CDR1 MNHNS, CDR2 SASEGT. Trimming took off 6 bases at V and 6 bases at J, with 14 bases between the two ends. The CDR3 loop reads CASRETLIAGELFF. CDR3 sequence (DNA): TGTGCCAGCAGGGAGACCCTAATTGCCGGGGAGCTGTTTTTT.

The CDR3, as DNA: TGTGCCAGCAGCTTAGGTTCAGGGGGCTTCACAGATACGCAGTATTTT. As protein: CASSLGSGGFTDTQYF. This chain connects TRBV7-6 to TRBJ2-3; TRBD1 matches at 8 bases. With V trimmed by 1 base and J by 2 bases, 5 bases remained unmatched. The germline V gene encodes CDR1 SGHVS and CDR2 FNYEAQ. The CDR3 has 16 residues. The variable domain in full, with the rest retrieved from reference TRBV7-6 and TRBJ2-3, is GAGVSQSPRYKVTKRGQDVALRCDPISGHVSLYWYRQALGQGPEFLTYFNYEAQQDKSGLPNDRFSAERPEGSISTLTIQRTEQRDSAMYRCASSLGSGGFTDTQYFGPGTRLTVL.

This chain joins TRBV6-1 and TRBJ2-2; 8 positions match TRBD2. The CDR3 has 19 amino acids. CDR1 MNHNS and CDR2 SASEGT come from the germline V gene. With V trimmed by 4 bases and J by 0 bases, 13 bases remained unmatched. CDR3 nucleotide sequence: TGTGCCAGCAGTGCCACAAAATTGTCGGGACTAGCGAACACCGGGGAGCTGTTTTTT. Amino acid sequence: CASSATKLSGLANTGELFF.

The rearrangement uses TRBV28 and TRBJ2-7; 12 nucleotides agree with TRBD2. This CDR3 is built from 16 residues. Germline V gives CDR1 MDHEN, CDR2 SYDVKM. The J segment lost 3 bases and the V segment lost 7 bases, leaving 10 bases of the junction unmatched. In DNA form, the CDR3 reads TGTGCCAGCACGTACCTAGCGGGAGGGCCCATCTACGAGCAGTACTTC. As protein: CASTYLAGGPIYEQYF.

The chain recombines TRBV7-9 with TRBJ2-1; the match to TRBD2 covers 10 bases. This CDR3 is built from 15 residues. Germline values: CDR1 SEHNR, CDR2 FQNEAQ (reference sequence). V lost 5 bases, J lost 7 bases, and 8 bases stayed unmatched. The CDR3 loop is CASSVRGSGRNEQFF. The CDR3 coding sequence is TGTGCCAGCAGCGTCCGGGGTAGCGGGAGGAATGAGCAGTTCTTC.

This clone occurred once. A read error may produce the germline difference seen at one junction end. V and J are TRBV5-1 and TRBJ2-7, with D perhaps TRBD1 or TRBD2 (6 bases each). The CDR3 contains 14 residues. Per the germline V gene, CDR1 is SGHRS and CDR2 is YFSETQ. The CDR3 DNA reads as TGCGCCAGCAGTTTGGTTCGGGGGCTGAACGAGCAGTACTTC. Its protein product is CASSLVRGLNEQYF.

This sequence joins TRBV7-9 and TRBJ2-7, with a tentative D call TRBD1 (5 bases). Germline V lookup: CDR1 SEHNR, CDR2 FQNEAQ (reference sequence). The CDR3 loop spans 15 amino acids. V dropped 2 bases and J dropped 1 base, with 12 bases sitting between them. The CDR3 DNA sequence: TGTGCCAGCAGCTTAAGGGGCCCGCCGTCCTACGAGCAGTACTTC. Translated: CASSLRGPPSYEQYF.

The chain employs TRBV7-2 and TRBJ1-2, with TRBD1 as a possible D gene (5 bases). Germline values: CDR1 SGHTA, CDR2 FQGNSA. The ends were cut back, 5 bases at V and 2 bases at J, with 12 bases in the middle. The CDR3 contains 14 residues. The CDR3 loop is CASSPGRTNYGYTF. The CDR3 DNA reads TGTGCCAGCAGCCCGGGGCGGACCAACTATGGCTACACCTTC.

This chain joins TRBV7-9 and TRBJ1-1; D might be TRBD1 (5 bases). Trimming removed 1 base from V and 0 bases from J, with 12 bases in between. Germline CDR1 SEHNR, CDR2 FQNEAQ (reference sequence). This CDR3 spans 16 amino acids. CDR3 DNA: TGTGCCAGCAGCTTAGGTCAGGGTATCGTGAACACTGAAGCTTTCTTT. As protein: CASSLGQGIVNTEAFF.

V is TRBV20-1 and J is TRBJ1-2; no firm D call. Trimming took off 6 bases at V and 7 bases at J, with 12 bases between the two ends. This CDR3 comprises 11 residues. Looked up from germline, CDR1 is DFQATT and CDR2 is SNEGSKA (reference sequence). This CDR3 reads CSAWESRGYTF. CDR3 nucleotides: TGCAGTGCGTGGGAGTCCCGTGGCTACACCTTC.

The rearrangement links TRBV11-3 to TRBJ2-1, with 12 bases matching TRBD2. Per germline, CDR1 SGHNT and CDR2 YENEEA. The CDR3 runs to 17 residues. J was trimmed by 7 bases and V by 3 bases; bases with no gene match: 10. CDR3 sequence reads: CASSLGRLAGDRNEQFF. For the CDR3, the DNA is TGTGCCAGCAGCTTGGGAAGACTAGCGGGAGATCGTAATGAGCAGTTCTTC.

The genes are TRBV6-6 and TRBJ2-1, with 7 bases matching TRBD1. The CDR3 spans 12 residues. Germline CDR1 reads MNHNY; CDR2 reads SVGAGI (reference sequence). The ends lost 7 bases at V and 6 bases at J; junction bases unmatched: 3. In DNA form, the CDR3 reads TGTGCCAGCAACAACAGGGGCAATGAGCAGTTCTTC. Translating it yields CASNNRGNEQFF.

The chain couples TRBV2 to TRBJ1-4, with unresolved D. V lost 4 bases and J lost 8, with 5 bases in between. This CDR3 comprises 11 residues. From germline, CDR1 is SNHLY and CDR2 FYNNEI. CDR3 DNA: TGTGCCAGCAGTGCACAGGAAAAACTGTTTTTT. Its protein is CASSAQEKLFF.

The chain joins TRBV5-4 to TRBJ1-1; TRBD1 matches at 10 bases. Germline V lookup: CDR1 SGHNT, CDR2 YYREEE (reference sequence). Losses at the gene ends were 5 bases for V and 7 bases for J; bases not matched to a gene: 11. The CDR3 has 15 amino acids. The CDR3 DNA reads as TGTGCCAGCAGACTGGCCGGGACAGGGGATAGTGAAGCTTTCTTT. The encoded protein is CASRLAGTGDSEAFF.

The V and J genes are TRBV9 and TRBJ2-5, with D possibly matching TRBD2 (5 bases). Per the germline V gene, CDR1 is SGDLS and CDR2 is YYNGEE. The CDR3 is 15 residues long. Trimming left V 0 bases short and J 7 bases short, with 16 bases between. CDR3 sequence (DNA): TGTGCCAGCAGCGTAGAATCCCAATTGGAGGCGACCCAGTACTTC. The encoded protein is CASSVESQLEATQYF.

This rearrangement joins TRBV19 to TRBJ1-5; possible D gene TRBD1, 6 bases. Germline V gene lookup returns CDR1 LNHDA and CDR2 SQIVND (reference sequence). Trimming left V 3 bases short and J 5 bases short, with 11 bases between. The CDR3 is made up of 14 amino acids. In nucleotides, the CDR3 is TGTGCCAGTAGTATCTCCAGGGGAGATCAGCCCCAGCATTTT. Protein: CASSISRGDQPQHF. Looking up the rest from reference TRBV19 and TRBJ1-5 gives the full variable domain: DGGITQSPKYLFRKEGQNVTLSCEQNLNHDAMYWYRQDPGQGLRLIYYSQIVNDFQKGDIAEGYSVSREKKESFPLTVTSAQKNPTAFYLCASSISRGDQPQHFGDGTRLSIL.

V and J are TRBV18 and TRBJ1-2, with D possibly being TRBD1 (5 bases). Germline CDR1 KGHSH, CDR2 LQKENI. V lost 3 bases, J lost 6 bases, and 20 bases lay in between. The length of the CDR3 is 16 residues. The CDR3 DNA sequence: TGTGCCAGCTCACCCTATAGTGCGGGGGTTTTTGATGGCTACACCTTC. Its protein product is CASSPYSAGVFDGYTF.

The V call is TRBV27, the J call TRBJ2-3; no reliable D call. This CDR3 has 15 residues. The germline CDR1 and CDR2 sequences are MNHEY and SMNVEV (reference sequence). V was trimmed by 5 bases and J by 2 bases, leaving 14 bases between them. The CDR3, as DNA: TGTGCCAGCAGTGTCACCCTTTCACCCACAGATACGCAGTATTTT. It encodes CASSVTLSPTDTQYF.

The rearrangement links TRBV5-8 to TRBJ1-5, with D unclear. Germline V gene lookup returns CDR1 SGHTS and CDR2 YDEGEE. This CDR3 is 15 amino acids long. The germline V and J ends were trimmed by 2 bases and 4 bases, with 13 bases remaining between them. The CDR3 spells CASSFLSPRNQPQHF. Here the CDR3 DNA reads TGTGCCAGCAGCTTTCTTAGTCCGAGGAATCAGCCCCAGCATTTT.

On this clone itself: The same CDR3 arises from other DNA sequences in this sample as well. The chain links TRBV6-1 to TRBJ1-5, with 7 bases identical to TRBD1. This CDR3 has 15 residues. Germline CDR1 MNHNS, CDR2 SASEGT. Trimming took 0 bases from V and 7 from J; bases not matched to a gene: 6. The CDR3: CASSEAGGTRQPQHF. CDR3 DNA sequence: TGTGCCAGCAGTGAAGCAGGGGGCACTCGACAGCCCCAGCATTTT.